This TCR beta chain is drawn from a study of T cells after yellow fever vaccination. Regarding this clonotype: As yet, its antigen is unknown.

V lost 4 bases and J lost 4, with 16 bases in between. Germline V gene data show CDR1 as SEHNR and CDR2 as FQNEAQ (reference sequence). CDR3 size: 15 residues. Notes on the study in general: It was a weaker secondary response, yet one that peaked faster, at day 5 versus 15. Reappearance after the booster was observed for most primary-vaccination clones (about 96% CD4, less than 90% CD8). There was a possibility that FACS-sorted repertoires contained abundant clonotypes contaminating from the bulk population.

UMIs and a universal primer site were added when TCR cDNA was made by 5'RACE template switching. TCRdb reanalysed the 5' RACE reads using MiXCR and keeps one entry per CDR3 protein. The sample holds a few hundred thousand distinct CDR3 sequences, approximately 9% seen once. The rearrangement joins TRBV7-9 to TRBJ1-1, with D possibly matching TRBD1 (5 bases). The material sequenced was PBMCs, taken on the day of the first yellow fever vaccination. This sequence originates from a man between 18 and 35 years old who received the YFV17D yellow fever vaccine. The CDR3: CASSSNLQAVTEAFF. The CDR3 nucleotides are TGTGCCAGCAGCTCTAACTTACAGGCGGTCACTGAAGCTTTCTTT. Drawing the rest from reference TRBV7-9 and TRBJ1-1, the complete variable domain is DTGVSQNPRHKITKRGQNVTFRCDPISEHNRLYWYRQTLGQGPEFLTYFQNEAQLEKSRLLSDRFSAERPKGSFSTLEIQRTEQGDSAMYLCASSSNLQAVTEAFFGQGTRLTVV.